This T cell receptor beta chain was captured in a study of blood T cell repertoires in COVID-19. Study-wide context: T cells, B-cell-depleted T cells, or PBMCs supplied cDNA or gDNA.

Sequencing used immunoSEQ multiplex PCR; TCRdb keeps in-frame clones, though not all of them. The sample includes over 200,000 clones, 80% to 85% of them seen just once. The study drew participants aged roughly 18 to 95 years from about two dozen US areas. Participant reports of clinical history set cohort assignment. Among Cohort 3 donors, those recovered had two negative PCRs, clearance, or symptom resolution. The length of the CDR3 is 14 residues. Germline CDR1 and CDR2: LNHDA and SQIVND (reference sequence). J lost 5 bases, V lost 4 bases, and 4 bases had no gene match. The source material was PBMCs or T cells enriched from blood (not recorded which). The clonotype comes from a woman aged 40-49 years who had recovered from COVID-19. V and J are TRBV19 and TRBJ1-4; 7 bases align to TRBD1. CDR3 protein: CASSTGQINEKLFF. The CDR3 coding sequence is TGTGCCAGTAGTACGGGACAGATCAATGAAAAACTGTTTTTT.